These 32 T cell receptor beta chains came from one sample sequenced in a study of T cell responses to AZD1222 COVID-19 vaccine. Libraries were prepared by immunoSEQ multiplex PCR; TCRdb keeps only in-frame clonotypes and omits some of them. This table has 130,000 to 150,000 clones, around 90% appearing once. Specimen: peripheral blood, collected on day 0 of AZD1222 vaccination. These receptors originate from an adult in good health.

CDR3 in DNA: TGTGCCAGCAGCTTAGAGTTCAGGACAACTAATGAAAAACTGTTTTTT. It codes for CASSLEFRTTNEKLFF. The chain links TRBV7-8 to TRBJ1-4; D remains ambiguous. CDR3 length: 16 residues. The V gene's germline CDR1 is SGHVS and CDR2 FQNEAQ. Trimming left V 1 base short and J 0 bases short, with 9 bases between. The whole variable domain, filled in from reference TRBV7-8 and TRBJ1-4, reads GAGVSQSPRYKVAKRGQDVALRCDPISGHVSLFWYQQALGQGPEFLTYFQNEAQLDKSGLPSDRFFAERPEGSVSTLKIQRTQQEDSAVYLCASSLEFRTTNEKLFFGSGTQLSVL.

This clone was observed a single time. The gene calls are TRBV18 and TRBJ2-7, with a weak D call TRBD1 (6 bases). CDR1 is KGHSH and CDR2 is LQKENI in the germline V gene. The V end lost 2 bases, the J end lost 7 bases, and 15 bases lay between the germline ends. The CDR3 sequence is 14 residues long. CDR3 sequence (DNA): TGTGCCAGCTCACCAGGGGACAACGCTGGAGAGCAGTACTTC. Translation: CASSPGDNAGEQYF.

V and J are TRBV5-1 and TRBJ1-2; D uncertain. From germline, CDR1 is SGHRS and CDR2 YFSETQ. V gave up 0 bases and J gave up 4 bases, with 7 bases separating them. The length of the CDR3 is 13 residues. CDR3 bases: TGCGCCAGCAGCTTGGACAGTCGCTATGGCTACACCTTC. Translation: CASSLDSRYGYTF.

The V call is TRBV6-6, the J call TRBJ2-7; possibly TRBD1 or TRBD2 for D (5 bases each). The CDR3 consists of 14 residues. CDR1 and CDR2 (germline): MNHNY, SVGAGI (reference sequence). Between the trimmed V and J ends, which lost 6 bases and 3 bases, there was a span of 15 bases. CDR3 region: CASRASGTHYEQYF. In DNA, the CDR3 is TGTGCCAGCAGGGCATCCGGGACGCACTACGAGCAGTACTTC.

This clone has only a few counts. This sequence joins TRBV28 and TRBJ2-7, with D possibly TRBD1 on 6 matching bases. Germline V lookup: CDR1 MDHEN, CDR2 SYDVKM. Trimming pared 2 bases from V and 1 base from J, leaving 9 bases between. This CDR3 region has 14 residues. The CDR3 nucleotides read TGTGCCAGCAGTTTAACAGGGCCATCCTACGAGCAGTACTTC. It codes for CASSLTGPSYEQYF.

This clone was observed a few times. V and J are TRBV7-3 and TRBJ1-1; unclear D gene. The CDR3 totals 15 residues. With 4 bases removed from V and 0 bases from J, the gap between germline ends came to 12 bases. Germline loops: CDR1 SGHTA, CDR2 FQGTGA. The CDR3, as DNA: TGTGCCAGCAGCTCCCAGCCCGGGGTGAACACTGAAGCTTTCTTT. Its protein product is CASSSQPGVNTEAFF.

This chain connects TRBV11-1 to TRBJ1-2, with D uncertain. The CDR3 length is 12 residues. V lost 0 bases, J lost 1 base, and 0 bases lay in between. Germline CDR1 SGHAT, CDR2 FQDESV (reference sequence). The CDR3 is CASSLANYGYTF. CDR3 nucleotides: TGTGCCAGCAGCTTAGCTAACTATGGCTACACCTTC. The entire variable domain, with the rest obtained from reference TRBV11-1 and TRBJ1-2, is as follows: EAEVAQSPRYKITEKSQAVAFWCDPISGHATLYWYRQILGQGPELLVQFQDESVVDDSQLPKDRFSAERLKGVDSTLKIQPAELGDSAMYLCASSLANYGYTFGSGTRLTVV.

This sequence joins TRBV19 and TRBJ2-2; 10 nucleotides agree with TRBD1. Unmatched junction bases numbered 7, after V lost 9 bases and J lost 6 bases. From germline, CDR1 is LNHDA and CDR2 SQIVND (reference sequence). This CDR3 is built from 14 residues. CDR3 sequence reads: CASGTGERSGELFF. The CDR3 region has the DNA TGTGCCAGCGGGACAGGGGAAAGGTCCGGGGAGCTGTTTTTT.

The V call is TRBV9, the J call TRBJ2-1, with 14 nucleotides matching TRBD2. Trimming took 4 bases from V and 8 from J; bases not matched to a gene: 2. Germline V CDR1 and CDR2: SGDLS, YYNGEE. This CDR3 has 14 amino acids. The CDR3 here is CASSSGLAGDEQFF. CDR3 bases: TGTGCCAGCAGCTCGGGACTAGCGGGGGATGAGCAGTTCTTC.

The V call is TRBV5-1, the J call TRBJ2-2; no clear D. This CDR3 has 14 residues. The germline CDR1 and CDR2 sequences are SGHRS and YFSETQ. The V and J ends lost 0 bases and 8 bases respectively, with 11 bases between them. This chain's CDR3 is CASSLGQPGGELFF. The CDR3 DNA reads as TGCGCCAGCAGCTTGGGGCAGCCCGGGGGGGAGCTGTTTTTT.

The J gene is TRBJ2-7, the V gene TRBV28, with 8 nucleotides matching TRBD1. The CDR3 is 15 residues long. The trim removed 2 bases at V and 5 bases at J, leaving 8 bases unmatched. The germline gives CDR1 MDHEN, CDR2 SYDVKM. The CDR3 DNA reads as TGTGCCAGCAGTTTACGACTGCTACAGGGGGACGAGCAGTACTTC. This gives the protein CASSLRLLQGDEQYF.

In this sample, this clone turned up once. This chain connects TRBV6-2 or TRBV6-3 to TRBJ2-5, with 8 bases aligning to TRBD1. The length of the CDR3 is 15 residues. J gave up 3 bases and V 1 base, and 4 bases lay outside the gene matches. Germline loops: CDR1 MNHEY, CDR2 SVGEGT. The DNA for the CDR3 is TGTGCCAGCAGTTACTTCGACAGGGGTAAAGAGACCCAGTACTTC. Protein: CASSYFDRGKETQYF.

The rearrangement links TRBV4-3 to TRBJ1-5, with TRBD1 as a possible D gene (5 bases). CDR1 and CDR2 from the germline V gene are LGHNA and YSLEER. The CDR3 runs to 13 residues. V lost 1 base and J lost 9, with 10 bases in between. CDR3 sequence (DNA): TGCGCCAGCAGCCAAGCGGAGGGACGGCCCCAGCATTTT. Translated: CASSQAEGRPQHF.

The chain has TRBV10-2 and TRBJ1-6, with D possibly being TRBD1 (5 bases). V was pared by 6 bases and J by 3 bases, with 6 bases between. The germline V gene encodes CDR1 WSHSY and CDR2 SAAADI. This CDR3 is 13 amino acids long. DNA for the CDR3: TGCGCCAGCAGAGGGGACTATAATTCACCCCTCCACTTT. Amino acids: CASRGDYNSPLHF.

The rearrangement links TRBV5-1 to TRBJ1-6, with D perhaps TRBD1 (6 bases). CDR3 length: 15 residues. Trimming stripped 0 bases from V and 11 bases from J, with 15 bases between. From germline, CDR1 is SGHRS and CDR2 YFSETQ. The CDR3 sequence: CASSLDIGGIPPLHF. CDR3 DNA sequence: TGCGCCAGCAGCTTGGACATAGGGGGTATCCCACCCCTCCACTTT.

V gene TRBV7-9 combines with J gene TRBJ2-2; D is perhaps TRBD1 (6 bases). The ends were cut back, 5 bases at V and 4 bases at J, with 14 bases in the middle. This CDR3 has 15 residues. The germline gives CDR1 SEHNR, CDR2 FQNEAQ (reference sequence). For the CDR3, the DNA is TGTGCCAGCAGCATGCTGGGGGCCGGCACCGGGGAGCTGTTTTTT. Protein sequence: CASSMLGAGTGELFF.

The chain recombines TRBV10-3 with TRBJ1-5, with a weak D call TRBD1 (5 bases). V was pared by 0 bases and J by 6 bases, with 6 bases between. The CDR3 length is 13 residues. Germline V gene lookup returns CDR1 ENHRY and CDR2 SYGVKD. Here the CDR3 reads CAISESRGQPQHF. CDR3 nucleotide sequence: TGTGCCATCAGTGAGTCGAGGGGTCAGCCCCAGCATTTT.

The gene calls are TRBV28 and TRBJ1-6; 9 bases map to TRBD1. Unmatched junction bases numbered 6, after V lost 6 bases and J lost 6 bases. Germline-derived CDR1 and CDR2 are MDHEN and SYDVKM. The CDR3 contains 15 residues. CDR3 in DNA: TGTGCCAGCAGGACGGGGACAGGGAGTAATTCACCCCTCCACTTT. Translated, it gives CASRTGTGSNSPLHF.

This clone showed up just once. The chain is built from TRBV6-5 and TRBJ2-1; 7 positions agree with TRBD1. With V trimmed by 6 bases and J by 3 bases, 8 bases remained unmatched. CDR1 MNHEY and CDR2 SVGAGI come from the germline V gene. The CDR3 is made up of 15 amino acids. The CDR3 coding sequence is TGTGCCAGCAGCCGGGGACAGACCTTCTACAATGAGCAGTTCTTC. Its protein is CASSRGQTFYNEQFF.

The J gene is TRBJ1-5, the V gene TRBV3-1 (or the pseudogene TRBV3-2); no definite D call. Germline lookup yields CDR1 LGHDT and CDR2 YNNKEL (reference sequence). V lost 4 bases and J lost 4, with 20 bases in between. The CDR3 is made up of 17 amino acids. This CDR3 reads CASSLRPDLHANQPQHF. Written as DNA, the CDR3 is TGTGCCAGCAGCCTCAGACCCGATCTACATGCTAATCAGCCCCAGCATTTT.

This sequence joins TRBV6-5 and TRBJ2-5, with 7 bases fitting TRBD1. This CDR3 region has 12 residues. V lost 8 bases and J lost 5; bases outside the gene matches: 5. Per the germline V gene, CDR1 is MNHEY and CDR2 is SVGAGI. CDR3 sequence reads: CASSRGLETQYF. The CDR3 DNA follows: TGTGCCAGCTCCAGGGGGTTGGAGACCCAGTACTTC.

The table lists this clone with a count of one. CDR3 protein: CAWFRGNTEAFF. The CDR3 coding sequence is TGTGCCTGGTTTAGGGGAAACACTGAAGCTTTCTTT. The chain joins TRBV30 to TRBJ1-1; D might be TRBD1 (5 bases). Germline V CDR1 and CDR2: GTSNPN, SVGIG (reference sequence). V was cut by 5 bases and J by 2 bases, with 9 bases left in between. The CDR3 has 12 amino acids.

The J gene is TRBJ2-5, the V gene TRBV28; 7 bases align to TRBD2. V shed 5 bases, J shed 4 bases, and the junction held 7 bases outside the gene matches. Germline V CDR1 and CDR2: MDHEN, SYDVKM. CDR3 length: 14 residues. For the CDR3, the DNA is TGTGCCAGCAGTCCCCCCGGGGGGAGAGAGACCCAGTACTTC. Amino acid sequence: CASSPPGGRETQYF.

The chain uses TRBV5-5 and TRBJ1-1; D is unresolved. In germline, CDR1 is SGHKS, CDR2 YYEKEE (reference sequence). Between the trimmed V and J ends, which lost 10 bases and 3 bases, there was a span of 16 bases. CDR3 size: 13 residues. CDR3 region: CASRAGPYTEAFF. The CDR3 DNA is TGTGCCTCCAGAGCCGGACCCTACACTGAAGCTTTCTTT.

V is TRBV6-1 and J is TRBJ2-5; no clear D gene. CDR1 is MNHNS and CDR2 is SASEGT in the germline V gene. The V end was cut by 3 bases, the J end by 5 bases, with 7 bases between. The CDR3 has 12 amino acids. CDR3: CASSEGWETQYF. The CDR3 DNA sequence: TGTGCCAGCAGTGAGGGCTGGGAGACCCAGTACTTC.

V gene TRBV10-1 combines with J gene TRBJ2-3, with 13 bases identical to TRBD2. The J segment lost 6 bases and the V segment lost 3 bases, leaving 6 bases of the junction unmatched. The CDR3 consists of 16 residues. From germline, CDR1 is WNHNN and CDR2 SYGVQD (reference sequence). The CDR3 protein is CASSETSGGASDTQYF. DNA for the CDR3: TGCGCCAGCAGTGAAACTAGCGGGGGGGCTTCGGATACGCAGTATTTT.

The chain links TRBV4-2 to TRBJ2-1; 9 bases are shared with TRBD2. Germline V gives CDR1 LGHNA, CDR2 YNFKEQ. The CDR3 is 15 residues long. V lost 4 bases, J lost 7 bases, and 8 bases stayed unmatched. CDR3 DNA: TGTGCCAGCAGCCGGAGGATAGCGGGGGAGAATGAGCAGTTCTTC. Translated: CASSRRIAGENEQFF.

The chain carries TRBV10-3 and TRBJ2-7; D is unclear. This CDR3 is built from 12 residues. Trimming stripped 4 bases from V and 0 bases from J, with 4 bases between. Looked up from germline, CDR1 is ENHRY and CDR2 is SYGVKD. CDR3 sequence: CAISAISYEQYF. DNA for the CDR3: TGTGCCATCAGTGCCATCTCCTACGAGCAGTACTTC.

The J gene is TRBJ1-1, the V gene TRBV5-1; D unresolved. Deletions cut 5 bases from V and 1 base from J, with 12 bases between. Germline lookup yields CDR1 SGHRS and CDR2 YFSETQ. The CDR3 spans 14 residues. This CDR3 is CASSRRLGNTEAFF. The DNA of the CDR3 is TGCGCCAGCAGTAGGCGGTTAGGGAACACTGAAGCTTTCTTT.

This clone was observed a single time. This sequence joins TRBV2 and TRBJ2-1; TRBD1 matches at 7 bases. This CDR3 is built from 14 residues. V lost 1 base and J lost 5; bases outside the gene matches: 2. Germline-derived CDR1 and CDR2 are SNHLY and FYNNEI. This chain's CDR3 is CASSEEGQNNEQFF. The CDR3, as DNA: TGTGCCAGCAGTGAAGAGGGACAGAACAATGAGCAGTTCTTC.

V usage is TRBV6-5 and J usage is TRBJ1-5; 8 bases are shared with TRBD1. The CDR3 sequence is 15 residues long. V shed 7 bases and J 0 bases; nucleotides not matched to a gene: 5. Germline values: CDR1 MNHEY, CDR2 SVGAGI. Written as DNA, the CDR3 is TGTGCCAGCACGGGACAGGACTATAGCAATCAGCCCCAGCATTTT. This gives the protein CASTGQDYSNQPQHF.

This clone has a single count. The chain links TRBV19 to TRBJ1-4; TRBD1 aligns across 8 bases. Germline CDR1 reads LNHDA; CDR2 reads SQIVND (reference sequence). The CDR3 sequence is 15 residues long. V was pared by 6 bases and J by 0 bases, with 3 bases of the junction left unmatched. The CDR3 loop is CASSDRGATNEKLFF. The CDR3 nucleotides are TGTGCCAGTAGCGACAGGGGTGCAACTAATGAAAAACTGTTTTTT.